The clone carrying this T cell receptor (beta chain) was picked up a small number of times. Its specificity is not known. The data originate from a study of CD8 T cells in ankylosing spondylitis. Overall study findings and caveats: Disease-linked clones were CD8+ and relatively rare in peripheral blood. As reported, disease-linked clones showed significant enrichment in matched ankylosing spondylitis synovial fluid. Several highly homologous variants formed a TCR beta motif that appeared characteristic of ankylosing spondylitis blood.

The junction had 4 bases not matched to a gene; V was cut back by 5 bases and J by 6 bases. This CDR3 is built from 14 residues. Germline loops: CDR1 SGHTA, CDR2 FQGNSA. TCRdb redid the calling of the 5' RACE reads with MiXCR, one entry per CDR3 protein. Here the sample spans some 400,000 distinct CDR3 sequences, approximately 20% being singletons. This chain links TRBV7-2 with TRBJ1-5; 10 bases match TRBD1. Sequencing was done on a sample of blood, either unsorted or a sorted T cell fraction (not recorded which). The TCR was taken from a male donor with ankylosing spondylitis. The CDR3, as DNA: TGTGCCAGCAGCCCCGACAGGGGGCTTCAGCCCCAGCATTTT. This translates into CASSPDRGLQPQHF. Full variable domain (remainder filled in from reference TRBV7-2 and TRBJ1-5): GAGVSQSPSNKVTEKGKDVELRCDPISGHTALYWYRQSLGQGLEFLIYFQGNSAPDKSGLPSDRFSAERTGGSVSTLTIQRTQQEDSAVYLCASSPDRGLQPQHFGDGTRLSIL.